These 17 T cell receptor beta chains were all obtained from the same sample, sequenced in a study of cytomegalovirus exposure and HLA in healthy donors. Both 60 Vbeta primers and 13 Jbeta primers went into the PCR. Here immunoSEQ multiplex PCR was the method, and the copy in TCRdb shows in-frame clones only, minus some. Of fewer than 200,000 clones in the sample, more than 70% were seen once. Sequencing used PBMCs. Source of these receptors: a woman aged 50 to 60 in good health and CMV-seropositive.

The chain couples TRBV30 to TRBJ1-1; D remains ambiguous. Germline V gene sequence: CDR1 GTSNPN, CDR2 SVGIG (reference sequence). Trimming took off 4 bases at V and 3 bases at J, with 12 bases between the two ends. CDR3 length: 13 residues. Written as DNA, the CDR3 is TGTGCCTGGACACGGAACGGAGACACTGAAGCTTTCTTT. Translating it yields CAWTRNGDTEAFF.

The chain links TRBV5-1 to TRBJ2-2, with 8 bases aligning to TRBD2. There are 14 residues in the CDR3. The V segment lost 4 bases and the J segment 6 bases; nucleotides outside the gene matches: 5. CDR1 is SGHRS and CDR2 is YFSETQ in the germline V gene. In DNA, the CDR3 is TGCGCCAGCAGCCTAGGACTAGCCCCCGGGGAGCTGTTTTTT. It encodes CASSLGLAPGELFF.

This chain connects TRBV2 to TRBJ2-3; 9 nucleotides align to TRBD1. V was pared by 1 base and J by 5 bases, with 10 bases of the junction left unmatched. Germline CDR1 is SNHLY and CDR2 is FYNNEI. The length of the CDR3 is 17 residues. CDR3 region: CASSEVAGQGLIDTQYF. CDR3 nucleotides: TGTGCCAGCAGTGAAGTGGCGGGACAGGGTCTTATAGATACGCAGTATTTT.

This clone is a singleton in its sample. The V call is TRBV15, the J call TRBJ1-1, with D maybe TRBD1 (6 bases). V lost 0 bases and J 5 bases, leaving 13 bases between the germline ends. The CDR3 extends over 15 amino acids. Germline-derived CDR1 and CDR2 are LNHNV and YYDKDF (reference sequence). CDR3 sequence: CATSRDRGAGTEAFF. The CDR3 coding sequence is TGTGCCACCAGCAGAGATCGGGGGGCCGGTACTGAAGCTTTCTTT.

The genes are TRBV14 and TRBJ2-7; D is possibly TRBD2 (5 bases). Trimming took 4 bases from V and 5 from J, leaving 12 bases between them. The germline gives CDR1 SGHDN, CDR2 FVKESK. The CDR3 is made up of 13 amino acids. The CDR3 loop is CASSLRGSNEQYF. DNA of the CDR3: TGTGCCAGCAGCCTTCGAGGGAGTAACGAGCAGTACTTC.

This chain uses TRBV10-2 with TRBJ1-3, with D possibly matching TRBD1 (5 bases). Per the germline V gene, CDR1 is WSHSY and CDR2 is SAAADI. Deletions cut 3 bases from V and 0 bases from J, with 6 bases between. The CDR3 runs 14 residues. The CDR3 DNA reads TGCGCCAGCAGTGACAGGGCCTCTGGAAACACCATATATTTT. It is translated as CASSDRASGNTIYF.

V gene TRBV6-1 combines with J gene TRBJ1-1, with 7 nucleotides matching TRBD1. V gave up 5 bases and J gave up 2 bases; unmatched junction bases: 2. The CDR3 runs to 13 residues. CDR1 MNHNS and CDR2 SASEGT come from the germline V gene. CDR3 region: CASSRQGNTEAFF. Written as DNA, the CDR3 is TGTGCCAGCAGTCGACAGGGAAACACTGAAGCTTTCTTT.

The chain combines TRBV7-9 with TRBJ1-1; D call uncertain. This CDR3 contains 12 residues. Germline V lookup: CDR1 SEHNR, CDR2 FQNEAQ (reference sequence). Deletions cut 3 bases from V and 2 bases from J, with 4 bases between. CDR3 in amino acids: CASSFTNTEAFF. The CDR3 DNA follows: TGTGCCAGCAGCTTTACAAACACTGAAGCTTTCTTT. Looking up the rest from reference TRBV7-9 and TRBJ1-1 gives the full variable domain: DTGVSQNPRHKITKRGQNVTFRCDPISEHNRLYWYRQTLGQGPEFLTYFQNEAQLEKSRLLSDRFSAERPKGSFSTLEIQRTEQGDSAMYLCASSFTNTEAFFGQGTRLTVV.

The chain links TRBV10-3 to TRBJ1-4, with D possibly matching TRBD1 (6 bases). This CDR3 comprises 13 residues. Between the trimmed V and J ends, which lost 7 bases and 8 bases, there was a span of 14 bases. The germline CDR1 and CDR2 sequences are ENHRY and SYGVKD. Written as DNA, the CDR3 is TGTGCCATCACTCAGGGGTCAGGAGAAAAACTGTTTTTT. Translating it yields CAITQGSGEKLFF.

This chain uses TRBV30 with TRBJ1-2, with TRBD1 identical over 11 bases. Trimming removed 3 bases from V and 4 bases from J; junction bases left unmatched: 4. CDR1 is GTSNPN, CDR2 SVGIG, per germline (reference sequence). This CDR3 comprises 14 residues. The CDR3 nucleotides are TGTGCCTGGAGGGGACAGGGGGAAGGCTATGGCTACACCTTC. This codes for CAWRGQGEGYGYTF.

In DNA form, the CDR3 reads TGCAGCGTTGCTAGCGGGAGTATCACAGATACGCAGTATTTT. As protein: CSVASGSITDTQYF. The V and J genes are TRBV29-1 and TRBJ2-3; 10 bases align to TRBD2. The CDR3 spans 14 residues. In germline, CDR1 is SQVTM, CDR2 ANQGSEA. V lost 4 bases and J lost 2; bases outside the gene matches: 3.

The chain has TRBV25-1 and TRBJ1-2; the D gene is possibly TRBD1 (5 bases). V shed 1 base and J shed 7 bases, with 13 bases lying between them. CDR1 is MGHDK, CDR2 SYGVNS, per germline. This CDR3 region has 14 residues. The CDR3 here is CASSESGRVIGYTF. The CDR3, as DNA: TGTGCCAGCAGTGAATCCGGCAGGGTGATTGGCTACACCTTC.

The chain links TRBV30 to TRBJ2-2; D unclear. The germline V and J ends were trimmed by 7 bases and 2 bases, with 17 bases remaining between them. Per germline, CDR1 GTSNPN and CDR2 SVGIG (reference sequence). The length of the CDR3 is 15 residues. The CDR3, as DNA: TGTGCCTACCCAGTGAGAGACTCTAACACCGGGGAGCTGTTTTTT. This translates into CAYPVRDSNTGELFF.

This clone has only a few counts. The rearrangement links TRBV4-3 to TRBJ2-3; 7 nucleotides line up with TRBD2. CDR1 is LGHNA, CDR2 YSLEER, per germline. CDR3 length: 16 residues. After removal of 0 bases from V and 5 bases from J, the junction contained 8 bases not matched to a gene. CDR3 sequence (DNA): TGCGCCAGCAGCCAAGAGCTCTTTGCGGGGGTAGATACGCAGTATTTT. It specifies CASSQELFAGVDTQYF.

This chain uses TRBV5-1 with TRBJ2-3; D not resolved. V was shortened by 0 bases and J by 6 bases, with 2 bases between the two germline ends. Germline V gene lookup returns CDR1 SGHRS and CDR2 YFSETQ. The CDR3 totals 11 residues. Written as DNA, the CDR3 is TGCGCCAGCAGCTTGGCGGATACGCAGTATTTT. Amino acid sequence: CASSLADTQYF. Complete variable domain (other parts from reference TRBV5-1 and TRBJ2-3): KAGVTQTPRYLIKTRGQQVTLSCSPISGHRSVSWYQQTPGQGLQFLFEYFSETQRNKGNFPGRFSGRQFSNSRSEMNVSTLELGDSALYLCASSLADTQYFGPGTRLTVL.

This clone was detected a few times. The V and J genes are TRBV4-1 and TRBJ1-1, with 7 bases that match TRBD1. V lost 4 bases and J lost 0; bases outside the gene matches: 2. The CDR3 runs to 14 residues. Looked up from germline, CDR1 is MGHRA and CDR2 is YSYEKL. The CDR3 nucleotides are TGCGCCAGCAGCCCGGGACAGCTGAACACTGAAGCTTTCTTT. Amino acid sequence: CASSPGQLNTEAFF.

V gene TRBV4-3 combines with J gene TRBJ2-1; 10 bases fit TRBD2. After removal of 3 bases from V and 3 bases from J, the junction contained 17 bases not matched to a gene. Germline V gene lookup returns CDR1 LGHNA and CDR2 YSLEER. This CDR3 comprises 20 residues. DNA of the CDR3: TGCGCCAGCAGCCAGAGCGGGAGGGCCACATCCGAAATAAACTACAATGAGCAGTTCTTC. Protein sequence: CASSQSGRATSEINYNEQFF.